The clone carrying this TCR beta chain was seen just once. The sample belongs to a study of blood T cell repertoires in COVID-19. Across the study: The United States, Italy and Spain supplied acute and convalescent COVID-19 samples. T cells, B-cell-depleted T cells, or PBMCs provided the cDNA or gDNA that served as material.

The CDR3 consists of 15 residues. Trimming took 4 bases from V and 13 from J; bases not matched to a gene: 8. From germline, CDR1 is KGHDR and CDR2 SFDVKD. Assay: immunoSEQ multiplex PCR; the TCRdb copy retains only in-frame clones and omits some. This sample carries some 130,000 clones, approximately 90% of them seen once, and the ten largest clones take around 19%. The chain couples TRBV24-1 to TRBJ2-1; 14 nucleotides line up with TRBD2. Input material: peripheral blood. The sequence was collected from a man in his forties or fifties with active or convalescent COVID-19. The CDR3 DNA reads as TGTGCCACCAGTGAACCGGGACTAGCGGGAGTACGTCAGTTCTTC. The encoded protein is CATSEPGLAGVRQFF.